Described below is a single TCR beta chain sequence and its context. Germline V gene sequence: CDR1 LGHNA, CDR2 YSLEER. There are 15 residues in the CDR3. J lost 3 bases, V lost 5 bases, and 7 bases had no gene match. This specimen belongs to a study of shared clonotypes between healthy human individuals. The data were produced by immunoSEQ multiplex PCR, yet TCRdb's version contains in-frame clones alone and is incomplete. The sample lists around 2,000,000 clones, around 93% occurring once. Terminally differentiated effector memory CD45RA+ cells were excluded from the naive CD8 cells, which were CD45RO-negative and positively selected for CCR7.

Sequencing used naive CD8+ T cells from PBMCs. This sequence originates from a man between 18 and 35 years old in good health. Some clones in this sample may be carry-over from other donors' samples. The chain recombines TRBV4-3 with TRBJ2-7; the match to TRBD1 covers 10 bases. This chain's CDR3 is CASSSGTGALYEQYF. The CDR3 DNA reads TGCGCCAGCAGCTCCGGGACAGGGGCCCTCTACGAGCAGTACTTC.